Given below is one TCR beta chain in context. Its target is unknown. Time point meaning: patch test 2, 6 weeks after DPC sensitization. Regarding treatment: therapeutic diphenylcyclopropenone sensitization with weekly scalp DPC. CDR3 length: 16 residues. Trimming took 6 bases from V and 4 from J, leaving 20 bases between them. The germline CDR1 and CDR2 sequences are SGHVS and FQNEAQ. The sample belongs to a study of human T cells and chemical hapten exposure. Overall study context: Among samples, TCR yields varied mainly because of small differences in pooled library volume. Broader study findings: TCRs at high frequency, those above 1 in 1000, did not change with DPC sensitization.

TCRdb ran MiXCR on the RACE reads and lists one entry per CDR3 protein. The sample yields over 100,000 distinct CDR3 sequences, 9% to 9.5% seen once. The sequence derives from a woman aged 40-49 years with alopecia areata. Some clones in this sample may be carry-over from other donors' samples. The gene calls are TRBV7-8 and TRBJ2-3; TRBD1 might be the D (6 bases). The sequenced sample was whole blood, obtained in connection with sensitization to the hapten diphenylcyclopropenone (DPC). Here the CDR3 reads CASSRVEGVRPDTQYF. As DNA, the CDR3 is TGTGCCAGCAGTAGGGTTGAGGGGGTACGACCAGATACGCAGTATTTT.